This T cell receptor beta chain was retrieved from a study of response to subunit inactivated influenza vaccine. General study findings and limits: Every seasonal influenza vaccination brings in few new T cells, the authors suggested.

A single record per CDR3 protein comes from TCRdb applying MiXCR to the RT-PCR reads. The data contain hundreds of thousands of distinct CDR3 sequences, roughly 27% of them singletons. Trimming stripped 8 bases from V and 1 base from J, with 11 bases between. The CDR3 contains 13 residues. Germline V lookup: CDR1 MNHNS, CDR2 SASEGT. This clonotype was seen a few times. Antigen specificity is unknown. The TCR originated in a man aged 50 or older who received an inactivated influenza vaccine. The input for sequencing was CD4+ T cells sorted from PBMCs, taken about 5 days after vaccination. The rearrangement joins TRBV6-1 to TRBJ1-2; D gene ambiguous. The CDR3 sequence: CASRPASNYGYTF. Written as DNA, the CDR3 is TGTGCCAGCCGCCCGGCCAGTAACTATGGCTACACCTTC.